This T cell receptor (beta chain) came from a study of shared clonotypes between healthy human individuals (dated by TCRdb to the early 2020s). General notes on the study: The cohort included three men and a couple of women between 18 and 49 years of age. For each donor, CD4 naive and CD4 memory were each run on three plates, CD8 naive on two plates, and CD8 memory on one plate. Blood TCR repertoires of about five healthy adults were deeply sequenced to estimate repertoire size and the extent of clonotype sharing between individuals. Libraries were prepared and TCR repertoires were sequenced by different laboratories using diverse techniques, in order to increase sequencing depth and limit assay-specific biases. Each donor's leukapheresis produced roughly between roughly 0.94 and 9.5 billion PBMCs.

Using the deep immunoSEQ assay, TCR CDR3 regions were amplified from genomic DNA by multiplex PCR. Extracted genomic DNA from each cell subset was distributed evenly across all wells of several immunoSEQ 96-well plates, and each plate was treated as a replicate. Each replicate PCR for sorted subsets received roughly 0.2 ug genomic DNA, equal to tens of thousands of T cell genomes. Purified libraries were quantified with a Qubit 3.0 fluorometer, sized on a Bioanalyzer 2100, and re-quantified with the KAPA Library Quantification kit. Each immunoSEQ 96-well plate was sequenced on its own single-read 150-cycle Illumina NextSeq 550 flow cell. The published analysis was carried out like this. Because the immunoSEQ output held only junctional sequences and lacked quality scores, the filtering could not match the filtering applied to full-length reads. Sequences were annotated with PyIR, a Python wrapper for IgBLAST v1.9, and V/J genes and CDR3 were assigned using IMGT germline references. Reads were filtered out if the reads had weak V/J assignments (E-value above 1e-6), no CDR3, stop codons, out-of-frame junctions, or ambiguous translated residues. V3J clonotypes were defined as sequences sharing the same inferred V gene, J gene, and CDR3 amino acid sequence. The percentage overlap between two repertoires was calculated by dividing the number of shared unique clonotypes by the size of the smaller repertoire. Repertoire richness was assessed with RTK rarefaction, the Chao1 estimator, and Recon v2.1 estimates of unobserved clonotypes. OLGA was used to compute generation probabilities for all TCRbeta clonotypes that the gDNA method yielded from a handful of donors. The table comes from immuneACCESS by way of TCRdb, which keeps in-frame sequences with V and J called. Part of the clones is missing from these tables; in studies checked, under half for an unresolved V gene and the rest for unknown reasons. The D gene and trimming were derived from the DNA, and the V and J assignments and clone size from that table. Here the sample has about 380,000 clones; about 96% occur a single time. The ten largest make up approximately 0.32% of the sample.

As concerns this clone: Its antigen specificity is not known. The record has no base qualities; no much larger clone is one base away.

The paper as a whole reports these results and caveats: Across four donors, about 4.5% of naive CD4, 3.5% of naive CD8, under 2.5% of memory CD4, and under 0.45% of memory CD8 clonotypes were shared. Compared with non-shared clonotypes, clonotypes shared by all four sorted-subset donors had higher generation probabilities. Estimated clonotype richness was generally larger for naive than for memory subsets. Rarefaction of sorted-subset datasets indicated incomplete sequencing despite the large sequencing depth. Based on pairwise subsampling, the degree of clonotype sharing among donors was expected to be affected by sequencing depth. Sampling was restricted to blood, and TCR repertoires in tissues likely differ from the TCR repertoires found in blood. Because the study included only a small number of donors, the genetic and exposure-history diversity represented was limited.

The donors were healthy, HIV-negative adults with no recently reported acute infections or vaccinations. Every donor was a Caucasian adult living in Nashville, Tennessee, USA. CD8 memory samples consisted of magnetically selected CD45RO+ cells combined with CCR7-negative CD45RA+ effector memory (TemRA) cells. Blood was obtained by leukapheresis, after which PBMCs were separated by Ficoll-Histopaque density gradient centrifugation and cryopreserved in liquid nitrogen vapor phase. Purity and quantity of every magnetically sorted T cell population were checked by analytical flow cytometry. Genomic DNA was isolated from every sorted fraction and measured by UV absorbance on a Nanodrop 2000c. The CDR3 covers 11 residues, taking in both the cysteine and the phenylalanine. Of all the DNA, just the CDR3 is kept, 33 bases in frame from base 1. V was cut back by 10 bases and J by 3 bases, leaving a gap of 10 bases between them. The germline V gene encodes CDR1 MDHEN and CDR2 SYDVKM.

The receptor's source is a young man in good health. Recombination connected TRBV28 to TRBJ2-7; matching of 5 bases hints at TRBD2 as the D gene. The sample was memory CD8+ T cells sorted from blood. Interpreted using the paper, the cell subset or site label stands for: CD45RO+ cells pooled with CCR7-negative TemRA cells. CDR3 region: CAKRRGYEQYF. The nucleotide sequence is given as TGTGCCAAGCGGAGAGGCTACGAGCAGTACTTC.